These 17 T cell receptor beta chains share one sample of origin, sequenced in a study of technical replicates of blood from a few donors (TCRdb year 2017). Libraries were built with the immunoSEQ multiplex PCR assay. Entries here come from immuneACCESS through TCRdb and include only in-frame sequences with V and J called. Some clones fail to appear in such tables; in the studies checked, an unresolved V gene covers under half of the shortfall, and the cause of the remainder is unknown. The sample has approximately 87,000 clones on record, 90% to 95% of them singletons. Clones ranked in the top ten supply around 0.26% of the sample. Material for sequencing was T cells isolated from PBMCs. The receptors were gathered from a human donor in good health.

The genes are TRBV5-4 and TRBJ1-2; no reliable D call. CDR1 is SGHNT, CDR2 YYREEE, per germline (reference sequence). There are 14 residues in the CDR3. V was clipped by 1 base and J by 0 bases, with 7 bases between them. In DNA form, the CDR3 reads TGTGCCAGCAGCTTGTTGAGGGCTAACTATGGCTACACCTTC. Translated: CASSLLRANYGYTF.

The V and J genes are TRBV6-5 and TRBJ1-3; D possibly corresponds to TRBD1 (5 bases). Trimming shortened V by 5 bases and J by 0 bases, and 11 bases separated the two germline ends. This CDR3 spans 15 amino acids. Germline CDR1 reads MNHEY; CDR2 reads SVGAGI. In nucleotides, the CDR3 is TGTGCCAGCAGTCGACAGTTTAGCTCTGGAAACACCATATATTTT. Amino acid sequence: CASSRQFSSGNTIYF.

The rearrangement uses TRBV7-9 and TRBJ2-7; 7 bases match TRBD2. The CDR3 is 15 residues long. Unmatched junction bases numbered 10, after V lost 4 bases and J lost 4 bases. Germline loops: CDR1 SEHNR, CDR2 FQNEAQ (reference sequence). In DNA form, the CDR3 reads TGTGCCAGCAGCTCCGAGACTAGCCCTGTTTACGAGCAGTACTTC. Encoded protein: CASSSETSPVYEQYF.

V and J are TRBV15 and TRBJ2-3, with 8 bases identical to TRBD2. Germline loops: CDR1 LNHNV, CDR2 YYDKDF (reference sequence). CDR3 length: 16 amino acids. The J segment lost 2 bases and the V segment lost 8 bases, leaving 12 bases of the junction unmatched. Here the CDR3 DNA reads TGTGCCACCGCTACTAGCGGAGGCTTTTACACAGATACGCAGTATTTT. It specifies CATATSGGFYTDTQYF.

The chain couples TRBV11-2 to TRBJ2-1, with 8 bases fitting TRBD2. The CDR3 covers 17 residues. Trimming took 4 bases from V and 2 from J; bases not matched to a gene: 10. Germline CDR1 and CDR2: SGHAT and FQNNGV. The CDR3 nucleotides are TGTGCCAGCAGCTCAGATATAGGGACTAGGCCCTACAATGAGCAGTTCTTC. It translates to CASSSDIGTRPYNEQFF.

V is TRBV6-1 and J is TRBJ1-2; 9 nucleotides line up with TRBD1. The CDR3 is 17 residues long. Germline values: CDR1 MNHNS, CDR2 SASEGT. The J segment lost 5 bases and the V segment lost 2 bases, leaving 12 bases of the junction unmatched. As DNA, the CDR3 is TGTGCCAGCAGTGAAAGGCGGTGGGGACAGGGAAAGTATGGCTACACCTTC. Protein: CASSERRWGQGKYGYTF.

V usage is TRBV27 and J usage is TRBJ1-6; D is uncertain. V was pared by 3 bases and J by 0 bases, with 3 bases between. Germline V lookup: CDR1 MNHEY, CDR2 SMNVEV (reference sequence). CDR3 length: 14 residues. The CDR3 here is CASSLSSYNSPLHF. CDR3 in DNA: TGTGCCAGCAGTTTGAGCTCCTATAATTCACCCCTCCACTTT.

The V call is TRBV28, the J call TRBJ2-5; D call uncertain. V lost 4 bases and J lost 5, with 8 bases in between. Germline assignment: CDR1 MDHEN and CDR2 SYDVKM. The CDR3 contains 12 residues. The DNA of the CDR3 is TGTGCCAGCAGTTCTAGATTGGAGACCCAGTACTTC. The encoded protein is CASSSRLETQYF.

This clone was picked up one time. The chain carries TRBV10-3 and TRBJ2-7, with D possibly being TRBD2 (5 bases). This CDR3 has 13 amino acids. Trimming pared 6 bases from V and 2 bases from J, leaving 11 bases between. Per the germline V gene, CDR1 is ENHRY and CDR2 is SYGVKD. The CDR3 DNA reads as TGTGCCATCAGCCTGGACGGGACCTACGAGCAGTACTTC. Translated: CAISLDGTYEQYF.

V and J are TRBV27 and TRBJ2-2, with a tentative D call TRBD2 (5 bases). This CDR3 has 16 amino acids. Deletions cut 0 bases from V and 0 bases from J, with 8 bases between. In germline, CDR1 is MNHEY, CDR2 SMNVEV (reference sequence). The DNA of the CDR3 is TGTGCCAGCAGTTTATCGCACGGGACGAACACCGGGGAGCTGTTTTTT. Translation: CASSLSHGTNTGELFF.

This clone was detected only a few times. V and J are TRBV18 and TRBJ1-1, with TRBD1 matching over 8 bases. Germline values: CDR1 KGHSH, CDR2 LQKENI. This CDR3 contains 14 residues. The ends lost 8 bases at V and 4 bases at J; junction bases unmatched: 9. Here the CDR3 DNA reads TGTGCCAGCCGTCTCCGGGACAGGACCACTGAAGCTTTCTTT. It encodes CASRLRDRTTEAFF.

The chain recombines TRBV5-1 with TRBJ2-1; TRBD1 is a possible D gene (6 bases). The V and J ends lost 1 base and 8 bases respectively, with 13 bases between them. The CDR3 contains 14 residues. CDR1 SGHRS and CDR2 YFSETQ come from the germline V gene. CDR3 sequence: CASSLISGAHEQFF. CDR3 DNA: TGCGCCAGCAGCTTGATTTCAGGGGCACATGAGCAGTTCTTC.

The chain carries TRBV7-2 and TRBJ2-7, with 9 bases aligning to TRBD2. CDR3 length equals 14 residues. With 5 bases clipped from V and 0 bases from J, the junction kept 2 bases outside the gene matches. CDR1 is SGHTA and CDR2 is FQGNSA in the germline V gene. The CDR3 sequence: CASSRTSDSYEQYF. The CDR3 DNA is TGTGCCAGCAGCCGGACTAGCGACTCCTACGAGCAGTACTTC. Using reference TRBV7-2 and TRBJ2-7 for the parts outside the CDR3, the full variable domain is GAGVSQSPSNKVTEKGKDVELRCDPISGHTALYWYRQSLGQGLEFLIYFQGNSAPDKSGLPSDRFSAERTGGSVSTLTIQRTQQEDSAVYLCASSRTSDSYEQYFGPGTRLTVT.

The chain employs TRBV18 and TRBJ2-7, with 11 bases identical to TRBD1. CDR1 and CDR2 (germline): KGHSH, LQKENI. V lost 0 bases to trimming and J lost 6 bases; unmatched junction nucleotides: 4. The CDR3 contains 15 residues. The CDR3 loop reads CASSPPRDRGAEQYF. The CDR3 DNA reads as TGTGCCAGCTCACCACCTCGGGACAGGGGGGCCGAGCAGTACTTC.

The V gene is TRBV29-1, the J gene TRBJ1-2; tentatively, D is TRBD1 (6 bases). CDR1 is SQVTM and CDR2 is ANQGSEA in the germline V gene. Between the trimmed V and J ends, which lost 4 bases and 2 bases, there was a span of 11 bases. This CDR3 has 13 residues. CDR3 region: CSVGEGGNYGYTF. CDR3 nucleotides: TGCAGCGTTGGGGAGGGGGGGAACTATGGCTACACCTTC.

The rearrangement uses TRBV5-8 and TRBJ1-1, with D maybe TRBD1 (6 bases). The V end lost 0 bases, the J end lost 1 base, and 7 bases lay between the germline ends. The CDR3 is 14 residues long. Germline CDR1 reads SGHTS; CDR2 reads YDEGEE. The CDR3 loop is CASSLGQANTEAFF. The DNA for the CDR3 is TGTGCCAGCAGCTTGGGACAGGCGAACACTGAAGCTTTCTTT.

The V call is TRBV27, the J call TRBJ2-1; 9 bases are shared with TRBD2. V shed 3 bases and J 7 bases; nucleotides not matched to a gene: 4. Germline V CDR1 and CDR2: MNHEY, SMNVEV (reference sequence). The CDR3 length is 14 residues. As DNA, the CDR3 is TGTGCCAGCAGTTTGACTAGCGGCTCTAATGAGCAGTTCTTC. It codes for CASSLTSGSNEQFF.